Below, 29 T cell receptor beta chains from the same sample are listed, as sequenced in a study of cytomegalovirus exposure and HLA in healthy donors. The PCR used 60 Vbeta and 13 Jbeta primers. The protocol was immunoSEQ multiplex PCR, while the TCRdb copy is restricted to in-frame clones and leaves out a portion. Its table records tens of thousands of clones. Sequences were obtained from PBMCs. The receptor set was obtained from a male donor in good health and CMV-seronegative.

This chain connects TRBV5-8 to TRBJ2-7, with TRBD2 matching over 11 bases. The trim removed 0 bases at V and 3 bases at J, leaving 11 bases unmatched. This CDR3 has 18 amino acids. CDR1 SGHTS and CDR2 YDEGEE come from the germline V gene. The CDR3, as DNA: TGTGCCAGCAGCTTGGCCTTGTCTAGCGGGGGGAAGCTCTACGAGCAGTACTTC. Its translation is CASSLALSSGGKLYEQYF.

The chain carries TRBV29-1 and TRBJ2-3, with 12 bases matching TRBD2. There are 14 residues in the CDR3. The trim removed 6 bases at V and 2 bases at J, leaving 3 bases unmatched. Germline V gene lookup returns CDR1 SQVTM and CDR2 ANQGSEA. CDR3 DNA: TGCAGCGTGAGGACTAGCGGGACCACAGATACGCAGTATTTT. Residues: CSVRTSGTTDTQYF.

This sequence joins TRBV4-1 and TRBJ1-3, with D uncertain. In germline, CDR1 is MGHRA, CDR2 YSYEKL. The V and J ends lost 0 bases and 4 bases respectively, with 13 bases between them. This CDR3 has 16 residues. The CDR3 DNA reads as TGCGCCAGCAGCCAAGATAGCCGGGTAAAAGGAAACACCATATATTTT. This encodes CASSQDSRVKGNTIYF.

J is TRBJ1-1 and V is TRBV6-6, with D perhaps matching TRBD1 (6 bases). Per germline, CDR1 MNHNY and CDR2 SVGAGI (reference sequence). This CDR3 region has 13 residues. V was pared by 7 bases and J by 4 bases, with 13 bases between. This chain's CDR3 is CASTRQVLTEAFF. The DNA of the CDR3 is TGTGCCAGCACCAGACAGGTTCTCACTGAAGCTTTCTTT.

The chain employs TRBV9 and TRBJ2-7, with D tentatively TRBD2 (5 bases). Trimming removed 0 bases from V and 3 bases from J, with 13 bases in between. Germline V gives CDR1 SGDLS, CDR2 YYNGEE. This CDR3 region has 15 residues. The CDR3 reads CASSVDGVGLYEQYF. The CDR3 DNA sequence: TGTGCCAGCAGCGTAGACGGGGTAGGCCTCTACGAGCAGTACTTC.

As DNA, the CDR3 is TGTGCCAGCAGTGAATATCCAATTCAGGGGGCGAACACTGAAGCTTTCTTT. As protein: CASSEYPIQGANTEAFF. This chain links TRBV25-1 with TRBJ1-1; the match to TRBD1 covers 8 bases. Germline V gives CDR1 MGHDK, CDR2 SYGVNS. V lost 0 bases, J lost 1 base, and 7 bases stayed unmatched. CDR3 length: 17 residues. Complete variable domain (other parts from reference TRBV25-1 and TRBJ1-1): EADIYQTPRYLVIGTGKKITLECSQTMGHDKMYWYQQDPGMELHLIHYSYGVNSTEKGDLSSESTVSRIRTEHFPLTLESARPSHTSQYLCASSEYPIQGANTEAFFGQGTRLTVV.

The chain links TRBV18 to TRBJ2-1; the match to TRBD2 covers 7 bases. The CDR3 is 15 amino acids. Germline CDR1 and CDR2: KGHSH and LQKENI. J was trimmed by 8 bases and V by 4 bases; bases with no gene match: 11. The CDR3 is CASSQAEGLIDEQFF. The CDR3 region has the DNA TGTGCCAGCTCACAGGCGGAGGGACTAATCGATGAGCAGTTCTTC.

The chain uses TRBV5-4 and TRBJ2-6; D uncertain. V lost 4 bases to trimming and J lost 0 bases, with 11 bases between them. The CDR3 is made up of 16 amino acids. Germline V CDR1 and CDR2: SGHNT, YYREEE (reference sequence). CDR3 residues: CASSPQPGSGANVLTF. The CDR3 DNA is TGTGCCAGCAGCCCCCAACCCGGCTCTGGGGCCAACGTCCTGACTTTC.

The genes are TRBV7-9 and TRBJ2-7; 9 bases align to TRBD1. Germline CDR1 reads SEHNR; CDR2 reads FQNEAQ (reference sequence). V shed 6 bases, J shed 5 bases, and the junction held 11 bases outside the gene matches. This CDR3 has 15 residues. CDR3 nucleotide sequence: TGTGCCAGCAGGGATAACAGGGGGCGCTTCCACGAGCAGTACTTC. Its protein is CASRDNRGRFHEQYF.

The chain employs TRBV7-9 and TRBJ1-4, with D possibly matching TRBD1 (6 bases). Germline lookup yields CDR1 SEHNR and CDR2 FQNEAQ (reference sequence). V lost 5 bases and J lost 3, with 13 bases in between. CDR3 size: 15 residues. The CDR3 reads CASSLEGVSNEKLFF. The CDR3 coding sequence is TGTGCCAGCAGCCTAGAGGGGGTATCTAATGAAAAACTGTTTTTT.

The chain carries TRBV18 and TRBJ1-1, with 9 bases that match TRBD1. Per the germline V gene, CDR1 is KGHSH and CDR2 is LQKENI. V was clipped by 3 bases and J by 3 bases; unmatched bases: 5. The CDR3 loop spans 15 amino acids. CDR3 in DNA: TGTGCCAGCTCACCTCGGGACAGGGTTTACACTGAAGCTTTCTTT. Amino acids: CASSPRDRVYTEAFF.

This chain links TRBV15 with TRBJ2-7; D possibly corresponds to TRBD2 (6 bases). Between the trimmed V and J ends, which lost 7 bases and 6 bases, there was a span of 16 bases. This CDR3 is 13 amino acids long. Germline V gene data show CDR1 as LNHNV and CDR2 as YYDKDF (reference sequence). The CDR3 sequence: CATNPGPGGEQYF. CDR3 bases: TGTGCCACCAACCCGGGGCCCGGGGGCGAGCAGTACTTC.

The chain combines TRBV29-1 with TRBJ1-1; 9 bases align to TRBD1. V lost 6 bases to trimming and J lost 1 base; unmatched junction nucleotides: 3. Looked up from germline, CDR1 is SQVTM and CDR2 is ANQGSEA. CDR3 length: 13 amino acids. CDR3 coding DNA: TGCAGCGTGACAGGGGGTGGGAACACTGAAGCTTTCTTT. Translating gives CSVTGGGNTEAFF. Together with reference TRBV29-1 and TRBJ1-1, the CDR3 gives the full variable domain: SAVISQKPSRDICQRGTSLTIQCQVDSQVTMMFWYRQQPGQSLTLIATANQGSEATYESGFVIDKFPISRPNLTFSTLTVSNMSPEDSSIYLCSVTGGGNTEAFFGQGTRLTVV.

The rearrangement links TRBV7-9 to TRBJ2-4; TRBD2 agrees at 9 bases. This CDR3 is built from 16 residues. Germline V lookup: CDR1 SEHNR, CDR2 FQNEAQ (reference sequence). V gave up 3 bases and J gave up 5 bases; unmatched junction bases: 8. DNA for the CDR3: TGTGCCAGCAGCTTCGGGGCGGGGGGGCCCCAAAACATTCAGTACTTC. It is translated as CASSFGAGGPQNIQYF.

V is TRBV29-1 and J is TRBJ2-3; 7 positions match TRBD1. J lost 0 bases, V lost 6 bases, and 9 bases had no gene match. This CDR3 comprises 15 residues. Looked up from germline, CDR1 is SQVTM and CDR2 is ANQGSEA. CDR3 nucleotides: TGCAGCGTGGTACCCCGGGACAGAAGCACAGATACGCAGTATTTT. It specifies CSVVPRDRSTDTQYF.

The CDR3 sequence: CASSIWTGVAGANVLTF. The DNA of the CDR3 is TGTGCCAGTAGTATTTGGACAGGGGTGGCTGGGGCCAACGTCCTGACTTTC. The V and J genes are TRBV19 and TRBJ2-6; 9 positions match TRBD1. The CDR3 runs 17 residues. V dropped 3 bases and J dropped 2; count of bases not matched to a gene: 5. Germline CDR1 is LNHDA and CDR2 is SQIVND (reference sequence).

The chain carries TRBV6-1 and TRBJ2-3, with a weak D call TRBD2 (5 bases). Trimming stripped 7 bases from V and 4 bases from J, with 12 bases between. The CDR3 runs to 13 residues. Germline V gene lookup returns CDR1 MNHNS and CDR2 SASEGT. Written as DNA, the CDR3 is TGTGCCAGCAACCGTGAGGGTCCAGATACGCAGTATTTT. Translating it yields CASNREGPDTQYF.

This sequence joins TRBV6-5 and TRBJ2-7, with 7 nucleotides matching TRBD1. The CDR3 has 14 residues. Germline V gene data show CDR1 as MNHEY and CDR2 as SVGAGI. V was clipped by 2 bases and J by 6 bases; unmatched bases: 7. The CDR3 loop reads CASSYTNRGTEQYF. The CDR3 bases are TGTGCCAGCAGTTACACCAACAGGGGCACCGAGCAGTACTTC.

This chain connects TRBV30 to TRBJ1-4; possible D gene TRBD1, 5 bases. The germline CDR1 and CDR2 sequences are GTSNPN and SVGIG (reference sequence). The CDR3 is made up of 16 amino acids. The V and J ends lost 3 bases and 7 bases respectively, with 21 bases between them. This CDR3 is CAWRAGTSKGIEKLFF. The CDR3 bases are TGTGCCTGGAGGGCAGGGACTTCTAAAGGGATTGAAAAACTGTTTTTT.

V and J are TRBV25-1 and TRBJ1-1; D unresolved. Germline CDR1 is MGHDK and CDR2 is SYGVNS. CDR3 size: 11 residues. The ends were cut back, 9 bases at V and 1 base at J, with 6 bases in the middle. CDR3: CASAENTEAFF. The CDR3 DNA is TGTGCCAGTGCGGAGAACACTGAAGCTTTCTTT.

The chain carries TRBV4-2 and TRBJ1-2; TRBD1 aligns across 10 bases. The CDR3 spans 16 residues. V gave up 2 bases and J gave up 3 bases; unmatched junction bases: 6. Germline V gene sequence: CDR1 LGHNA, CDR2 YNFKEQ. The CDR3 DNA reads as TGTGCCAGCAGCCAATCCGGACAGGGGGGGGACTATGGCTACACCTTC. Its translation: CASSQSGQGGDYGYTF.

The rearrangement joins TRBV4-1 to TRBJ2-7; D might be TRBD1 (6 bases). The CDR3 sequence is 16 residues long. V was trimmed by 1 base and J by 2 bases, leaving 15 bases between them. Germline loops: CDR1 MGHRA, CDR2 YSYEKL. CDR3 coding DNA: TGCGCCAGCAGCCAAGGGGGAGCAGGGGCGCCCTACGAGCAGTACTTC. Its protein product is CASSQGGAGAPYEQYF.

The chain couples TRBV6-1 to TRBJ2-1; the D gene is possibly TRBD1 (6 bases). CDR3 length equals 15 residues. Germline V gene lookup returns CDR1 MNHNS and CDR2 SASEGT. V gave up 6 bases and J gave up 1 base, with 13 bases separating them. CDR3 residues: CASSAWTDSYNEQFF. As DNA, the CDR3 is TGTGCCAGCAGCGCCTGGACAGATTCCTACAATGAGCAGTTCTTC.

The CDR3 bases are TGTGCCAGTAGTAATACAGGGTCCTACAATGAGCAGTTCTTC. Translated: CASSNTGSYNEQFF. The rearrangement joins TRBV19 to TRBJ2-1, with D perhaps matching TRBD1 (6 bases). The germline V gene encodes CDR1 LNHDA and CDR2 SQIVND (reference sequence). This CDR3 is 14 amino acids long. The V end lost 4 bases, the J end lost 1 base, and 8 bases lay between the germline ends.

The rearrangement links TRBV4-1 to TRBJ1-4, with D possibly being TRBD1 (5 bases). This CDR3 has 16 residues. V was clipped by 1 base and J by 8 bases, with 17 bases between them. The germline V gene encodes CDR1 MGHRA and CDR2 YSYEKL. CDR3 nucleotide sequence: TGCGCCAGCAGCCAAGTATATGGGGGGAGTTCAGAAAAACTGTTTTTT. Translating gives CASSQVYGGSSEKLFF.

V usage is TRBV6-5 and J usage is TRBJ2-7, with D maybe TRBD1 (5 bases). CDR1 MNHEY and CDR2 SVGAGI come from the germline V gene. V was cut by 3 bases and J by 3 bases, with 12 bases left in between. There are 14 residues in the CDR3. Here the CDR3 reads CASSYLARDYEQYF. The CDR3 DNA follows: TGTGCCAGCAGTTATCTCGCCAGGGACTACGAGCAGTACTTC.

J is TRBJ2-2 and V is TRBV5-1; perhaps TRBD2 as D (5 bases). Trimming removed 1 base at V and 3 bases at J, with 16 bases between. This CDR3 has 17 residues. Germline CDR1 is SGHRS and CDR2 is YFSETQ. The CDR3 loop is CASSLPGSQIYTGELFF. In DNA form, the CDR3 reads TGCGCCAGCAGCTTGCCGGGATCTCAAATATACACCGGGGAGCTGTTTTTT.

The chain has TRBV7-9 and TRBJ1-3, with TRBD1 matching 7 bases. V shed 5 bases, J shed 1 base, and the junction held 5 bases outside the gene matches. CDR3 size: 15 residues. From germline, CDR1 is SEHNR and CDR2 FQNEAQ (reference sequence). This chain's CDR3 is CASSLDRVSGNTIYF. The CDR3, as DNA: TGTGCCAGCAGCCTAGACAGGGTGTCTGGAAACACCATATATTTT.

The V gene is TRBV20-1, the J gene TRBJ1-1, with 7 bases aligning to TRBD1. The V gene's germline CDR1 is DFQATT and CDR2 SNEGSKA (reference sequence). CDR3 size: 11 residues. V was clipped by 6 bases and J by 8 bases; unmatched bases: 6. CDR3 coding DNA: TGCAGTGCACACAGGGGTCCCGAAGCTTTCTTT. Its translation is CSAHRGPEAFF.